This record concerns one T cell receptor beta chain sequence. The data belong to a study of blood T cell repertoires in COVID-19. CDR1 SGDLS and CDR2 YYNGEE come from the germline V gene. Trimming shortened V by 2 bases and J by 0 bases, and 9 bases separated the two germline ends. This CDR3 spans 15 amino acids. TCRdb keeps only in-frame clones here, not all; method: immunoSEQ multiplex PCR. This table holds about 400,000 clones, 70% to 90% found once. This chain links TRBV9 with TRBJ1-3; D gene ambiguous. Material: PBMCs or T cells enriched from blood (not recorded which). The TCR comes from a woman aged 18-35 years with acute COVID-19. CDR3 nucleotide sequence: TGTGCCAGCAGCGTCGGACTCCTCTCTGGAAACACCATATATTTT. It encodes CASSVGLLSGNTIYF.